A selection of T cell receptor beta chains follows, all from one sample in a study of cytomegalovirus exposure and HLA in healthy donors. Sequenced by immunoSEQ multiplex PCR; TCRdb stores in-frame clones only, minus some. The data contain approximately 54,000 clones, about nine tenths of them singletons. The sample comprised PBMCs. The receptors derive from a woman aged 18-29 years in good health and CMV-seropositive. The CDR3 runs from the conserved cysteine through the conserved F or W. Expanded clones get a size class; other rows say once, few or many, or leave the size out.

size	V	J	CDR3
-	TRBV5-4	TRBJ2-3	CASSSKTGGPRDTQYF
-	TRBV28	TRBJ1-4	CASSLLSRVDEKLFF
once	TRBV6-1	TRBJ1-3	CASSVEVSGNTIYF
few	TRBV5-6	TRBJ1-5	CASSTWDRAQPQHF
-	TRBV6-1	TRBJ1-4	CAMRTTNEKLFF
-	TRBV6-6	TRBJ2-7	CAGSFGQGISYEQYF
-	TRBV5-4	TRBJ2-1	CASSLWIVAGSSYNEQFF
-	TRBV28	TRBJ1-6	CASSFRNSPLHF
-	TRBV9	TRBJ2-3	CASSATGTSGDTQYF
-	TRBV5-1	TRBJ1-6	CASSLSTPTGSYSYNSPLHF
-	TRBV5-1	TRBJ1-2	CASSYGQGAFTF
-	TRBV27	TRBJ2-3	CASSLSMSVSTDTQYF
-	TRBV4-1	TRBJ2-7	CASSGRQGEFLNEQYF
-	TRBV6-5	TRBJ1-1	CASSGQENTEAFF
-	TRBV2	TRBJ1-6	CASSRDRVNSPLHF
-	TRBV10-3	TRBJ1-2	CAISGRGGHGYTF
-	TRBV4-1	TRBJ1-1	CASSPRRYTEAFF
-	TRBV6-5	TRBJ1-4	CASKGGMALGEKLFF
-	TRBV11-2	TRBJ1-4	CASSQRQGLTANEKLFF
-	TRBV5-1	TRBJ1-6	CASSLLTGGGRTLHF
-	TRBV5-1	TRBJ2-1	CASSLAGGREQFF
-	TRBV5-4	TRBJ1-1	CASSLGWHTEAFF
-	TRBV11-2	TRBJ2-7	CASSLELYRGAYEQYF
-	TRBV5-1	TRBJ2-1	CASSLGQSSYNEQFF
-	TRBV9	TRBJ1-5	CASSVGGWQGQPQHF
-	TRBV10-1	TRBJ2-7	CASSVQALGEQYF